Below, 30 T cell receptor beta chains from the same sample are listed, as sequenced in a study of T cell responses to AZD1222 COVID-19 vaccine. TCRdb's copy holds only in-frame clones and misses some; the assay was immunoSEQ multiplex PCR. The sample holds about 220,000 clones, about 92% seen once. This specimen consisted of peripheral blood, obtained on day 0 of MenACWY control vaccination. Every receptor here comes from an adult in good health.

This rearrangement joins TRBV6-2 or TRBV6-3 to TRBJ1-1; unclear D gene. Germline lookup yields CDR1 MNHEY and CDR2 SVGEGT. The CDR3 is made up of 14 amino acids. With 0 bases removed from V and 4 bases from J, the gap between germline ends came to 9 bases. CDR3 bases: TGTGCCAGCAGTTACTCATCGGGCCCCACTGAAGCTTTCTTT. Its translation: CASSYSSGPTEAFF.

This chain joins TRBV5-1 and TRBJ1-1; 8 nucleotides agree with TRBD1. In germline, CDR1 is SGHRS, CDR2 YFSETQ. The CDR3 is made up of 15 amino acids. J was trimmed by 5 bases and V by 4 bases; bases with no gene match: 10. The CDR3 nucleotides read TGCGCCAGCAGCGCTCCCGACAGGGGACGGACTGAAGCTTTCTTT. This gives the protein CASSAPDRGRTEAFF.

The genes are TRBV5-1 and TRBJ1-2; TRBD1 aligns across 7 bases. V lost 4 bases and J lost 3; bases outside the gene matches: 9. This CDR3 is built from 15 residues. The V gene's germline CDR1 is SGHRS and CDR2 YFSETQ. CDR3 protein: CASSPGQARHYGYTF. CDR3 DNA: TGCGCCAGCAGCCCAGGACAGGCGCGACACTATGGCTACACCTTC.

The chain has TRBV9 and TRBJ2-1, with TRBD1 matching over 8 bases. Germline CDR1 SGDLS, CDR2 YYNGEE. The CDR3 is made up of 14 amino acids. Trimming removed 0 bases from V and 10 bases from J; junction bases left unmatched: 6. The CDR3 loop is CASSVGTGPREQFF. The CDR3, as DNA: TGTGCCAGCAGCGTAGGGACAGGGCCCAGGGAGCAGTTCTTC.

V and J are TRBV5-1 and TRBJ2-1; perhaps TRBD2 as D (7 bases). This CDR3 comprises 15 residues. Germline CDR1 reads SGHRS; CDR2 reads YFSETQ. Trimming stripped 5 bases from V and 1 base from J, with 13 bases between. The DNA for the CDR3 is TGCGCCAGCAGTCGCGGGGGCGGTTCCTACAATGAGCAGTTCTTC. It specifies CASSRGGGSYNEQFF.

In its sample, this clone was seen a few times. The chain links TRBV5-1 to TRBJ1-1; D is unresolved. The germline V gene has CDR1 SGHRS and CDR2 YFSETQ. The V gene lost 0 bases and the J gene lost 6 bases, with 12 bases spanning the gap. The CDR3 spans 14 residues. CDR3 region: CASSLGSEVPEAFF. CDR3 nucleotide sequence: TGCGCCAGCAGCTTGGGGTCAGAGGTTCCTGAAGCTTTCTTT.

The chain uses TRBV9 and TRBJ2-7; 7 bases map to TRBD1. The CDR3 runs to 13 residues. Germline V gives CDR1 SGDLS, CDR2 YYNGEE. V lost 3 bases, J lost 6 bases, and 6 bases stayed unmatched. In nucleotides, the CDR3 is TGTGCCAGCAGCGGATACCACAGGGGCGAGCAGTACTTC. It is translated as CASSGYHRGEQYF.

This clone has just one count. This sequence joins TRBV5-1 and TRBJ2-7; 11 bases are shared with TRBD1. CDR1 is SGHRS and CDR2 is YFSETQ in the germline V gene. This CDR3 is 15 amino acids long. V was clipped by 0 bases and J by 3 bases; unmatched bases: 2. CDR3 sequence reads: CASSLGTGGRYEQYF. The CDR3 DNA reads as TGCGCCAGCAGCTTGGGGACAGGGGGCCGCTACGAGCAGTACTTC.

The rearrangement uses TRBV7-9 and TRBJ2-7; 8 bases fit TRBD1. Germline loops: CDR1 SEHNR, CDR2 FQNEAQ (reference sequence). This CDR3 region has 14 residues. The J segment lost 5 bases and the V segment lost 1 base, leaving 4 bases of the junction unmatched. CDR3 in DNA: TGTGCCAGCAGCTTAGGGACAGGGTTCCACGAGCAGTACTTC. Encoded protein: CASSLGTGFHEQYF.

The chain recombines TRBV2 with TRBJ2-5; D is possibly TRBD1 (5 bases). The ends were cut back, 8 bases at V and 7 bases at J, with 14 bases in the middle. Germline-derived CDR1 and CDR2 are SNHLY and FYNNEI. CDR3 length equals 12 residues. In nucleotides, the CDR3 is TGTGCCAGCGGCTTTCAGGGTGGGACCCAGTACTTC. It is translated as CASGFQGGTQYF.

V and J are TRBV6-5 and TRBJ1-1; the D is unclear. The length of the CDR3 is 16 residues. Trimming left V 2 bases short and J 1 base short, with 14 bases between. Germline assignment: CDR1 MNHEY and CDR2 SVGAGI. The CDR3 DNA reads TGTGCCAGCAGTTACCCTTCGGGAACCCCGAACACTGAAGCTTTCTTT. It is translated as CASSYPSGTPNTEAFF.

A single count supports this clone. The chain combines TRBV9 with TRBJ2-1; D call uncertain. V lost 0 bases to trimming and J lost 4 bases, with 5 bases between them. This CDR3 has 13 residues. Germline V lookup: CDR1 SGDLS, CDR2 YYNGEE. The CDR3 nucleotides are TGTGCCAGCAGCGTAGATGGGTACAATGAGCAGTTCTTC. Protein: CASSVDGYNEQFF.

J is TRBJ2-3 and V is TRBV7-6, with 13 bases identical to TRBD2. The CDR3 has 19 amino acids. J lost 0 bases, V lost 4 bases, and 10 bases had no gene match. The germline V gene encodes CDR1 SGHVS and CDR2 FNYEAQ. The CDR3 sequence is CASSSLPGLAGISTDTQYF. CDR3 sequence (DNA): TGTGCCAGCAGCTCTCTCCCGGGACTAGCGGGGATCAGCACAGATACGCAGTATTTT.

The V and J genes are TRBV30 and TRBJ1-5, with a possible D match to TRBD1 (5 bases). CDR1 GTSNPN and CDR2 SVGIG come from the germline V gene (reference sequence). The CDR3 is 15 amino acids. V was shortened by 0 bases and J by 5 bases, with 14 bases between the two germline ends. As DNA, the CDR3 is TGTGCCTGGAGTGTACGGGGCAGGCATGATCAGCCCCAGCATTTT. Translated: CAWSVRGRHDQPQHF.

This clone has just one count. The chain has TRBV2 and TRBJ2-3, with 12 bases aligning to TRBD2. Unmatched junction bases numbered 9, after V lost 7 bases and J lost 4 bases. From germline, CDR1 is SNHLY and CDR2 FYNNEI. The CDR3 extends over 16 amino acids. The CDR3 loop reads CASTRWGLAGADTQYF. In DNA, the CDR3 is TGTGCCAGCACCCGCTGGGGACTAGCGGGTGCAGATACGCAGTATTTT.

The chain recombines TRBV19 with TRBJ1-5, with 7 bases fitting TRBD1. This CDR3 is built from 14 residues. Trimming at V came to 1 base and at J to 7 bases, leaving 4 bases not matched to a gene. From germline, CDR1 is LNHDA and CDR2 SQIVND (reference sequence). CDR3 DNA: TGTGCCAGTAGTATAGGACAGGGAGGCCAGCCCCAGCATTTT. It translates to CASSIGQGGQPQHF.

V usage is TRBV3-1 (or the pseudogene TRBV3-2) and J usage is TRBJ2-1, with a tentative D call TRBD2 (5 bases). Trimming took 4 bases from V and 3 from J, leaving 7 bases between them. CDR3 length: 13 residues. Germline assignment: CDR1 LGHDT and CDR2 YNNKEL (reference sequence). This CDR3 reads CASSRDYYNEQFF. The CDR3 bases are TGTGCCAGCAGCCGTGACTACTACAATGAGCAGTTCTTC.

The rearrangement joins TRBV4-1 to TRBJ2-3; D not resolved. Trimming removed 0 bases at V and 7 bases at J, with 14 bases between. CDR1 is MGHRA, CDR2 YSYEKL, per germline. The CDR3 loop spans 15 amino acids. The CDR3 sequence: CASSQDVQAAYTQYF. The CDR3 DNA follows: TGCGCCAGCAGCCAAGATGTTCAAGCCGCGTATACGCAGTATTTT.

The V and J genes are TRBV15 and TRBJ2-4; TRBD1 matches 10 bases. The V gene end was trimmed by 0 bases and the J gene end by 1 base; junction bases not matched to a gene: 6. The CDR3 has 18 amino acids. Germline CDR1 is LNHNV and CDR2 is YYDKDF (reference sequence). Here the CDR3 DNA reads TGTGCCACCAGCAGAGATCTGGGGACAGGGGAGGCCAAAAACATTCAGTACTTC. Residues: CATSRDLGTGEAKNIQYF. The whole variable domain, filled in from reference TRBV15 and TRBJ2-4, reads DAMVIQNPRYQVTQFGKPVTLSCSQTLNHNVMYWYQQKSSQAPKLLFHYYDKDFNNEADTPDNFQSRRPNTSFCFLDIRSPGLGDTAMYLCATSRDLGTGEAKNIQYFGAGTRLSVL.

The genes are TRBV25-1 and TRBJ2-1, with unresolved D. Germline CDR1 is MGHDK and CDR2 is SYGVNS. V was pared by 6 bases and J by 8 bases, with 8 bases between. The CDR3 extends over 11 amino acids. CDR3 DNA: TGTGCCAGCAGCAAGTGGCATGAGCAGTTCTTC. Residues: CASSKWHEQFF. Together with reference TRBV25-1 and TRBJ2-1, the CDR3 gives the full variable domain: EADIYQTPRYLVIGTGKKITLECSQTMGHDKMYWYQQDPGMELHLIHYSYGVNSTEKGDLSSESTVSRIRTEHFPLTLESARPSHTSQYLCASSKWHEQFFGPGTRLTVL.

The CDR3 is CASSSAGVYGYTF. The CDR3 DNA follows: TGTGCCAGCAGTTCCGCAGGGGTCTATGGCTACACCTTC. This rearrangement joins TRBV28 to TRBJ1-2, with D perhaps matching TRBD1 (6 bases). The V gene's germline CDR1 is MDHEN and CDR2 SYDVKM. Trimming cost V 4 bases and J 4 bases, with 10 bases left between them. The CDR3 covers 13 residues.

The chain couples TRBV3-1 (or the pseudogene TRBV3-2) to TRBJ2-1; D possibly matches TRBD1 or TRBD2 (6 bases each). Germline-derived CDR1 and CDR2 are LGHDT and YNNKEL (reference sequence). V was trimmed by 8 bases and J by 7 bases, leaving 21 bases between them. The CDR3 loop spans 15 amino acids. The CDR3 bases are TGTGCCAGCGCGGGGCGGGGACACTTACCAAATGAGCAGTTCTTC. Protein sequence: CASAGRGHLPNEQFF.

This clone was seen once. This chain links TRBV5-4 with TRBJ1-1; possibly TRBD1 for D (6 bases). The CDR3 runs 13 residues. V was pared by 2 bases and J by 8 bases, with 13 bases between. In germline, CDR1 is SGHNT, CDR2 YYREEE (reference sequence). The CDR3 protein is CASSFPGEIEAFF. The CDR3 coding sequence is TGTGCCAGCAGCTTCCCAGGGGAAATCGAAGCTTTCTTT.

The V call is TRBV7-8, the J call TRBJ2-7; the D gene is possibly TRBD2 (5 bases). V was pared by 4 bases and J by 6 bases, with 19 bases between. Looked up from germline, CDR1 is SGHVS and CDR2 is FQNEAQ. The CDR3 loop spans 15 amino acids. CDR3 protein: CASSSGLGGFTEQYF. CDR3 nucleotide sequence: TGTGCCAGCAGCTCAGGACTCGGAGGCTTTACCGAGCAGTACTTC.

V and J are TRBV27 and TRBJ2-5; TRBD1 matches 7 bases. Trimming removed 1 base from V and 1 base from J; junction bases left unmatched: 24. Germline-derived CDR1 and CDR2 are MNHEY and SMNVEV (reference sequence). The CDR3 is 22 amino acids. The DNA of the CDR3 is TGTGCCAGCAGTTTATTTCCGATGACAGAGGGGGCGCGTCTATGCTCCCAAGAGACCCAGTACTTC. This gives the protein CASSLFPMTEGARLCSQETQYF.

The CDR3 is CATWTGNTEAFF. CDR3 DNA: TGTGCCACCTGGACGGGGAACACTGAAGCTTTCTTT. The chain uses TRBV19 and TRBJ1-1; the D is unclear. Germline V gene sequence: CDR1 LNHDA, CDR2 SQIVND (reference sequence). Trimming cost V 10 bases and J 1 base, with 10 bases left between them. The CDR3 is 12 residues long.

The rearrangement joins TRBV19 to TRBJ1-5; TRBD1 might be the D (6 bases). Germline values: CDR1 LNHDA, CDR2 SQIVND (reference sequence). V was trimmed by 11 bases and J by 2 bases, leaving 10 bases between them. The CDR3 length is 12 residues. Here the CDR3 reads CAGGAGNQPQHF. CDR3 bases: TGTGCCGGGGGGGCGGGCAATCAGCCCCAGCATTTT.

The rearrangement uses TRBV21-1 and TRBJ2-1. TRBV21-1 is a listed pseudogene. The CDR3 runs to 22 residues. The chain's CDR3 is CASSKAVRPGTSRLRLYNEQFF. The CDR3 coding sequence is TGTGCCAGCAGCAAAGCCGTACGGCCCGGGACCTCAAGGCTCCGTCTATACAATGAGCAGTTCTTC.

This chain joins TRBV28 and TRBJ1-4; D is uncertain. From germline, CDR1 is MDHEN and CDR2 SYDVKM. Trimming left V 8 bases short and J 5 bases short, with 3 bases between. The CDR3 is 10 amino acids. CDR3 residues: CASGNEKLFF. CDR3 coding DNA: TGTGCCAGCGGAAATGAAAAACTGTTTTTT. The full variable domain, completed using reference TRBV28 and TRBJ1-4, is DVKVTQSSRYLVKRTGEKVFLECVQDMDHENMFWYRQDPGLGLRLIYFSYDVKMKEKGDIPEGYSVSREKKERFSLILESASTNQTSMYLCASGNEKLFFGSGTQLSVL.

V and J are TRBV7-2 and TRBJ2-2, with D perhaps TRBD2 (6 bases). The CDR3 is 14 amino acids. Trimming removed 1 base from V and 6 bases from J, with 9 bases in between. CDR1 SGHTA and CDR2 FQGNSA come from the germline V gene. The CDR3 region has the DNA TGTGCCAGCAGCTTAGTAGGCGGGGCCGGGGAGCTGTTTTTT. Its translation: CASSLVGGAGELFF.